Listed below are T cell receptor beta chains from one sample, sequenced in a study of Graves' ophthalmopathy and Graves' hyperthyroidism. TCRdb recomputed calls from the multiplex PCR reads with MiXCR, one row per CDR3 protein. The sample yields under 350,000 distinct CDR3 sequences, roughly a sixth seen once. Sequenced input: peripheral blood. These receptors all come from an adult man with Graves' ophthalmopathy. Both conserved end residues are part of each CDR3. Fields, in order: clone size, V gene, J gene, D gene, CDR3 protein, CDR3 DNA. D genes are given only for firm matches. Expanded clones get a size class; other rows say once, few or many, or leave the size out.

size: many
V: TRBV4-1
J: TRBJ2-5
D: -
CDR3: CASSQDRAPQETQYF
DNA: TGCGCCAGCAGCCAAGACAGGGCACCCCAAGAGACCCAGTACTTC

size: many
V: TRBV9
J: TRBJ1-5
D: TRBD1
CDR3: CASSVGGQSNQPQHF
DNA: TGTGCCAGCAGCGTAGGGGGACAGAGCAATCAGCCCCAGCATTTT

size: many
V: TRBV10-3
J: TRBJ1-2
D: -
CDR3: CAISEDRGSPRPRDGYTF
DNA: TGTGCCATCAGTGAAGATCGAGGCTCGCCCCGACCCAGGGATGGCTACACCTTC

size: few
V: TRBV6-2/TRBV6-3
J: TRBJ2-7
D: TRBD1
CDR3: CASSWGQVAPYEQYF
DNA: TGTGCCAGCAGTTGGGGACAGGTAGCCCCCTACGAGCAGTACTTC

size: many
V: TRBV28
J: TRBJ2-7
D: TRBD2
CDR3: CASSQYGTSIYEQYF
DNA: TGTGCCAGCAGTCAATACGGGACTAGTATCTACGAGCAGTACTTC

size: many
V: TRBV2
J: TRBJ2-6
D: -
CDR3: CASRTGRTGANVLTF
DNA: TGTGCCAGCAGGACAGGGAGGACTGGGGCCAACGTCCTGACTTTC

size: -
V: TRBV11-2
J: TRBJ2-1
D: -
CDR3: CASSFYIGGAYEQFF
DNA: TGTGCCAGCAGCTTTTACATAGGGGGGGCCTACGAGCAGTTCTTC

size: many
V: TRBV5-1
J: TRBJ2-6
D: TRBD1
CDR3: CASSFLTTGAGANVLTF
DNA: TGCGCCAGCAGCTTCCTGACTACAGGGGCTGGGGCCAACGTCCTGACTTTC

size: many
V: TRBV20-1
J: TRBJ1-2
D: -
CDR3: CSARDFMHGYTF
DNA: TGCAGTGCTAGAGATTTCATGCATGGCTACACCTTC

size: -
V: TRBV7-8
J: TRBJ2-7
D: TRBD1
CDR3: CASSSGTGKGEQYF
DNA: TGTGCCAGCAGCTCCGGGACAGGGAAAGGCGAGCAGTACTTC

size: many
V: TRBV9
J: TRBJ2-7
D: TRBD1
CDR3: CASSGGIDRGQDEQYF
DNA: TGTGCCAGCAGCGGAGGGATTGACAGGGGGCAAGACGAGCAGTACTTC

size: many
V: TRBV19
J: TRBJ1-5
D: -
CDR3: CASSAQSASNQPQHF
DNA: TGTGCCAGTAGCGCCCAATCGGCTAGCAATCAGCCCCAGCATTTT

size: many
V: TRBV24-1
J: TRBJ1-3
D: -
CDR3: CATKARNTIYF
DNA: TGTGCCACCAAGGCCCGAAACACCATATATTTT

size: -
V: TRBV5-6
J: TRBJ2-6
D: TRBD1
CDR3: CARSFRTGSNSGANVLTF
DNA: TGTGCCCGCAGCTTTAGGACAGGGTCTAACTCTGGGGCCAACGTCCTGACTTTC

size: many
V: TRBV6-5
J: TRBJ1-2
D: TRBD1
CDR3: CASSWAIWDSSNYGYTF
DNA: TGTGCCAGCAGTTGGGCGATATGGGACAGCTCTAACTATGGCTACACCTTC

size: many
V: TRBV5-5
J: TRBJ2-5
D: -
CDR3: CASSGSGYQETQYF
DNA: TGTGCCAGCAGCGGCTCCGGCTACCAAGAGACCCAGTACTTC

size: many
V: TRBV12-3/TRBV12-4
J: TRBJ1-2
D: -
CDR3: CATLQKWGYGYTF
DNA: TGTGCCACCCTACAGAAGTGGGGCTATGGCTACACCTTC

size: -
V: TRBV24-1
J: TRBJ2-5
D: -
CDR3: CATSEPGGRETQYF
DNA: TGTGCCACCAGTGAGCCAGGGGGGAGGGAGACCCAGTACTTC

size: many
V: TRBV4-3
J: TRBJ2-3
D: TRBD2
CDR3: CASSHRAGGGTDTQYF
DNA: TGCGCCAGCAGCCATCGGGCGGGGGGGGGCACAGATACGCAGTATTTT

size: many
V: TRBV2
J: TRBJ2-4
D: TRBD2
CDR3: CASSETSGGLAKNIQYF
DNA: TGTGCCAGCAGTGAGACTAGCGGGGGACTAGCCAAAAACATTCAGTACTTC

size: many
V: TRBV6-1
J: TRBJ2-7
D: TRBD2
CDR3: CASSGLAGRGEQYF
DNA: TGTGCCAGCAGCGGACTAGCGGGTCGTGGCGAGCAGTACTTC

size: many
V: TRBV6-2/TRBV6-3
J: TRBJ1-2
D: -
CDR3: CASSDQGVGYGYTF
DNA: TGTGCCAGCAGCGATCAGGGAGTCGGGTATGGCTACACCTTC

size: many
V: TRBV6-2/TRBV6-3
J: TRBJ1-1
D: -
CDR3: CASSYNEGGLNTEAFF
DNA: TGTGCCAGCAGTTACAACGAGGGGGGTCTGAACACTGAAGCTTTCTTT

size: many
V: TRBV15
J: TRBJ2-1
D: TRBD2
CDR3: CATQTGGSVYNEQFF
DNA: TGTGCCACCCAGACGGGCGGGAGCGTATACAATGAGCAGTTCTTC

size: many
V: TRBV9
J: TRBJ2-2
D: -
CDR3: CASSVASDWAGELFF
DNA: TGTGCCAGCAGCGTAGCGAGCGATTGGGCCGGGGAGCTGTTTTTT

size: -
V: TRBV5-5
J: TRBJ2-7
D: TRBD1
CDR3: CASSAGQGVYEQYF
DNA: TGTGCCAGCAGCGCCGGACAGGGAGTCTACGAGCAGTACTTC

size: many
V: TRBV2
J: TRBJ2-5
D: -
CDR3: CASKLQETQYF
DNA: TGTGCCAGCAAACTGCAAGAGACCCAGTACTTC

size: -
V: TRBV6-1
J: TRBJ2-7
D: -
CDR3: CASSGTVYEQYF
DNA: TGTGCCAGCAGTGGGACGGTCTACGAGCAGTACTTC

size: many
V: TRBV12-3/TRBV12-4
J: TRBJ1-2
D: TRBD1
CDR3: CASSFLISSRGKDYGYTF
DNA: TGTGCCAGCAGTTTTTTGATTAGTAGCAGGGGGAAGGACTATGGCTACACCTTC

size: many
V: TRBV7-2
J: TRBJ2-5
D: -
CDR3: CASSLRIGETQYF
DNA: TGTGCCAGCAGCTTGCGTATTGGGGAGACCCAGTACTTC

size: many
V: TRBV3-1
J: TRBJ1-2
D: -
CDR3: CASSQDSGRFGYTF
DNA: TGTGCCAGCAGCCAAGATAGCGGCAGATTCGGCTACACCTTC

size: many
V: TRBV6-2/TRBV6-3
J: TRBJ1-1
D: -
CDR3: CASSYAVWRTVNTEAFF
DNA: TGTGCCAGCAGTTACGCGGTCTGGAGGACGGTGAACACTGAAGCTTTCTTT

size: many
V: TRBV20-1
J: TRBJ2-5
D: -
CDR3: CSARDLAGHQETQYF
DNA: TGCAGTGCTAGAGATCTGGCAGGACATCAAGAGACCCAGTACTTC

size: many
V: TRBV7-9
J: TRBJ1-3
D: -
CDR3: CAGSSDWDGNTIYF
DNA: TGTGCCGGCTCCTCGGACTGGGATGGAAACACCATATATTTT

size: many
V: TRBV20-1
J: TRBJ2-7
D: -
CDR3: CSAINVGRGPFSYEQYF
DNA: TGCAGTGCTATCAATGTCGGGCGGGGGCCCTTCTCCTACGAGCAGTACTTC

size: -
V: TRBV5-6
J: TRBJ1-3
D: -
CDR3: CASNLWVTPGNTIYF
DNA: TGTGCCAGCAACTTGTGGGTTACTCCTGGAAACACCATATATTTT

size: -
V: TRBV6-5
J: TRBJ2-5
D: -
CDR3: CASSYADRQETQYF
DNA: TGTGCCAGCAGTTACGCCGACAGACAAGAGACCCAGTACTTC

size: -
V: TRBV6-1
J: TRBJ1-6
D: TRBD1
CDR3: CASQTGTGLSPLHF
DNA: TGTGCCAGTCAAACCGGGACAGGGCTTTCACCCCTCCACTTT

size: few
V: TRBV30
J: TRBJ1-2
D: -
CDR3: CASQQTDAIYGYTF
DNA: TGTGCCTCCCAACAGACGGATGCGATCTATGGCTACACCTTC

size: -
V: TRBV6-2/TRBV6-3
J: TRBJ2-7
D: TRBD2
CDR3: CASDLAGGGYEQYF
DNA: TGTGCCAGCGACTTAGCGGGAGGCGGCTACGAGCAGTACTTC

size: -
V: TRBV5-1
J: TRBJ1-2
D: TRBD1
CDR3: CASSFRDSDGYTF
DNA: TGCGCCAGCAGCTTCCGGGACAGCGATGGCTACACCTTC